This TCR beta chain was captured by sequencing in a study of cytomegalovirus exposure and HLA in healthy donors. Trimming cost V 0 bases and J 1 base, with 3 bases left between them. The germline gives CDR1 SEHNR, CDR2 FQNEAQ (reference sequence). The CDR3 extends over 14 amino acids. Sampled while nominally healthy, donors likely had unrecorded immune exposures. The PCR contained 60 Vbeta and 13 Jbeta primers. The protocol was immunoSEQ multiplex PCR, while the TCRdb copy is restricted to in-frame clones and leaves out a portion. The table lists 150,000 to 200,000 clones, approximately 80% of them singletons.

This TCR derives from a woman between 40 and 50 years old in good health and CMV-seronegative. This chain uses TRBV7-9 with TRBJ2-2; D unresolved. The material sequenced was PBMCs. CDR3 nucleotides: TGTGCCAGCAGCTTAGCCGGGAACACCGGGGAGCTGTTTTTT. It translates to CASSLAGNTGELFF. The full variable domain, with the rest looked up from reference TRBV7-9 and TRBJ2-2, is DTGVSQNPRHKITKRGQNVTFRCDPISEHNRLYWYRQTLGQGPEFLTYFQNEAQLEKSRLLSDRFSAERPKGSFSTLEIQRTEQGDSAMYLCASSLAGNTGELFFGEGSRLTVL.